This TCR beta chain was identified in a study of blood T cell repertoires in COVID-19. Study-level background: Collection of acute and convalescent COVID-19 samples took place in the United States, Italy and Spain. In each case, the material was cDNA or gDNA derived from T cells, B-cell-depleted T cells, or PBMCs.

CDR1 and CDR2 (germline): SGHTS, YDEGEE. V lost 0 bases and J lost 2, with 9 bases in between. The CDR3 runs to 14 residues. Original methodology: The assay estimated nucleated cells by amplifying reference gene primers. Profiled with immunoSEQ multiplex PCR; TCRdb holds only in-frame clones, not every one. For V, J and clone size, that table is used; D and trimming come from the DNA. This sample carries 380,000 or so clones, 89% of them seen once, and the ten largest clones take over 1%. The sequenced material came from peripheral blood. This clonotype was sampled from a man aged 35 to 55 with acute or convalescent COVID-19. The chain recombines TRBV5-8 with TRBJ2-7; tentative D call: TRBD2 (5 bases). CDR3 protein: CASSLAYGAYEQYF. The CDR3 DNA is TGTGCCAGCAGCTTGGCCTACGGGGCCTACGAGCAGTACTTC. The full variable domain, rest sourced from reference TRBV5-8 and TRBJ2-7, is EAGVTQSPTHLIKTRGQQATLRCSPISGHTSVYWYQQALGLGLQFLLWYDEGEERNRGNFPPRFSGRQFPNYSSELNVNALELEDSALYLCASSLAYGAYEQYFGPGTRLTVT.